Below are 10 T cell receptor beta chains sequenced from a single sample in a study of radiation and T cells in renal cell carcinoma. Time point noted: blood 4 weeks post-SBRT, at nephrectomy. Regarding treatment: 15 Gy SBRT to primary tumor, nephrectomy 4 weeks later. Clones were read by immunoSEQ multiplex PCR, and TCRdb kept only the in-frame ones, dropping some. The sample has around 30,000 clones, approximately 81% seen once; the top ten hold approximately 30%. The sequencing used blood, collected from a patient whose treatment included radiotherapy and nephrectomy. All receptors come from a man aged 60 to 69 with renal cell carcinoma.

The V call is TRBV10-3, the J call TRBJ2-3, with 9 bases identical to TRBD1. The CDR3 has 17 residues. Per germline, CDR1 ENHRY and CDR2 SYGVKD. The ends lost 4 bases at V and 4 bases at J; junction bases unmatched: 12. CDR3 sequence: CAISGDVGTGKADTQYF. Here the CDR3 DNA reads TGTGCCATCAGTGGGGACGTGGGGACAGGGAAGGCAGATACGCAGTATTTT.

J is TRBJ1-5 and V is TRBV5-8, with 7 bases that match TRBD1. CDR1 is SGHTS, CDR2 YDEGEE, per germline. V dropped 4 bases and J dropped 3; count of bases not matched to a gene: 7. CDR3 length equals 15 residues. CDR3 sequence (DNA): TGTGCCAGCAGCGCCGGGACAGCACCCAATCAGCCCCAGCATTTT. As protein: CASSAGTAPNQPQHF.

V is TRBV6-5 and J is TRBJ2-5; TRBD1 aligns across 8 bases. The J call is in doubt because the DNA end fits TRBJ2-7 better. Looked up from germline, CDR1 is MNHEY and CDR2 is SVGAGI. This CDR3 spans 15 amino acids. The CDR3 loop reads CASSYYQGALDEQYF. CDR3 bases: TGTGCCAGCAGTTACTACCAGGGGGCGCTGGACGAGCAGTACTTC.

Only one count was recorded for this clone. This sequence joins TRBV2 and TRBJ2-7; D gene ambiguous. The germline V gene has CDR1 SNHLY and CDR2 FYNNEI. V lost 9 bases, J lost 1 base, and 19 bases lay in between. The CDR3 contains 15 residues. The DNA of the CDR3 is TGTGCCAGTATATCTTCAGGCGAACCTTCCTACGAGCAGTACTTC. Translation: CASISSGEPSYEQYF.

The chain has TRBV30 and TRBJ2-3, with 7 positions matching TRBD1. Per the germline V gene, CDR1 is GTSNPN and CDR2 is SVGIG (reference sequence). This CDR3 contains 15 residues. J lost 0 bases, V lost 0 bases, and 3 bases had no gene match. The CDR3 DNA reads TGTGCCTGGAGTGTACAGGGGCGTAGCACAGATACGCAGTATTTT. Encoded protein: CAWSVQGRSTDTQYF. Full variable domain (rest looked up from reference TRBV30 and TRBJ2-3): SQTIHQWPATLVQPVGSPLSLECTVEGTSNPNLYWYRQAAGRGLQLLFYSVGIGQISSEVPQNLSASRPQDRQFILSSKKLLLSDSGFYLCAWSVQGRSTDTQYFGPGTRLTVL.

This clone was seen a few times. This chain connects TRBV18 to TRBJ1-6, with 7 bases matching TRBD1. The CDR3 has 16 residues. The germline V gene has CDR1 KGHSH and CDR2 LQKENI. V gave up 7 bases and J gave up 5 bases; unmatched junction bases: 11. CDR3 DNA sequence: TGTGCCAGCTACGCCAGACAGGGCATACATAATTCACCCCTCCACTTT. Protein: CASYARQGIHNSPLHF. Complete variable domain (other parts from reference TRBV18 and TRBJ1-6): NAGVMQNPRHLVRRRGQEARLRCSPMKGHSHVYWYRQLPEEGLKFMVYLQKENIIDESGMPKERFSAEFPKEGPSILRIQQVVRGDSAAYFCASYARQGIHNSPLHFGNGTRLTVT.

The rearrangement joins TRBV11-2 to TRBJ2-7; D uncertain. This CDR3 is 15 amino acids long. Between the trimmed V and J ends, which lost 2 bases and 7 bases, there was a span of 18 bases. Germline assignment: CDR1 SGHAT and CDR2 FQNNGV. Here the CDR3 reads CASSLLSVTTWEQYF. The CDR3 DNA reads TGTGCCAGCAGCTTATTGTCAGTTACTACGTGGGAGCAGTACTTC.

The chain recombines TRBV21-1 with TRBJ2-1; whether TRBD2, the table's D call, matches the DNA was not checked. TRBV21-1 is labeled a pseudogene. The CDR3 sequence is 17 residues long. The CDR3 DNA is TGTGCCAGCAGCAGCCCACGGGAGGGGCTTAAAGGCAATGAGCAGTTCTTC. Its translation: CASSSPREGLKGNEQFF.

The chain recombines TRBV5-6 with TRBJ1-2; D unresolved. CDR3 length: 13 residues. Germline CDR1 SGHDT, CDR2 YYEEEE. V gave up 4 bases and J gave up 7 bases, with 14 bases separating them. The CDR3 nucleotides are TGTGCCAGCAGCCTGGACCATTATTTTGGCTACACCTTC. It yields the protein CASSLDHYFGYTF.

The chain joins TRBV18 to TRBJ2-7, with D tentatively TRBD1 or TRBD2 (5 bases each). Between the trimmed V and J ends, which lost 3 bases and 3 bases, there was a span of 12 bases. The CDR3 is made up of 14 amino acids. CDR1 and CDR2 from the germline V gene are KGHSH and LQKENI. The CDR3: CASSPGRRNYEQYF. For the CDR3, the DNA is TGTGCCAGCTCACCGGGACGAAGGAACTACGAGCAGTACTTC.